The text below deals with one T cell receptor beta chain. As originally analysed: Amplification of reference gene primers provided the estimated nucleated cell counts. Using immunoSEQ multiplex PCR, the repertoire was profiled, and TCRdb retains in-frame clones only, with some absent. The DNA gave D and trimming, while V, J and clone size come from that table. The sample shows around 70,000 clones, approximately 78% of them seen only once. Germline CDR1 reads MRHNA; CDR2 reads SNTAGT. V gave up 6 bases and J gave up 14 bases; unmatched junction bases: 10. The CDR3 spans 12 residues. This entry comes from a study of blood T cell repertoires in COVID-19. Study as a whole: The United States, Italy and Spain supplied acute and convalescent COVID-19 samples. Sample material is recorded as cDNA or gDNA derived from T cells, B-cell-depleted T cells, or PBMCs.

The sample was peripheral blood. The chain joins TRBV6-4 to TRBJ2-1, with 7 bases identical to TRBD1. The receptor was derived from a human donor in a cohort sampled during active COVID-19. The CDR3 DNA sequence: TGTGCCAGCAGCAGCCTGGACAGGCAGAAGTTCTTC. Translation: CASSSLDRQKFF.